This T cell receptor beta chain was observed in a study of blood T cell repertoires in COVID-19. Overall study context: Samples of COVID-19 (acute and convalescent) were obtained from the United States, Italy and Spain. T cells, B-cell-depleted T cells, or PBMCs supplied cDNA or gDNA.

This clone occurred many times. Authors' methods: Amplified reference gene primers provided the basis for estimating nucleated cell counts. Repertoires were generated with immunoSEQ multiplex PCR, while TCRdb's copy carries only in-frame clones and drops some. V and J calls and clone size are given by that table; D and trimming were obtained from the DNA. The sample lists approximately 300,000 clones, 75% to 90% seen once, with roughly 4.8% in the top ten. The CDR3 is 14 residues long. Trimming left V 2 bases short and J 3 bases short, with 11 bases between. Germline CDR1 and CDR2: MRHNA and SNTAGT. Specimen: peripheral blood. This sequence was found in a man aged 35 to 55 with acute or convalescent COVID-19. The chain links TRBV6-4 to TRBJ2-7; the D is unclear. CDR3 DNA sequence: TGTGCCAGCAGTGACGATGAAGTAGACTACGAGCAGTACTTC. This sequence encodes CASSDDEVDYEQYF.